This paragraph reports one TCR beta chain. Its antigen is not known. A single record per CDR3 protein comes from TCRdb applying MiXCR to the 5' RACE reads. The sample comprises roughly 180,000 distinct CDR3 sequences, more than 10% of which are singletons, and approximately 15% rests with the top ten. The data are from a study of CD8 T cells in ankylosing spondylitis. General study points: Peripheral blood held disease-linked clones only at relatively low frequency, and these were CD8+. Matched synovial fluid from ankylosing spondylitis patients was reported to be enriched for disease-linked clones.

The specimen was blood, either unsorted or a sorted T cell fraction (not recorded which). This sequence originates from a male donor with ankylosing spondylitis or in good health (not recorded which).

The CDR3 coding sequence is TGTGCCAGCAGCTTAATCGTAGTGGAGAACACTGAAGCTTTCTTT. Amino acid sequence: CASSLIVVENTEAFF. V is TRBV7-9 and J is TRBJ1-1; D not resolved. Germline-derived CDR1 and CDR2 are SEHNR and FQNEAQ (reference sequence). Trimming removed 2 bases at V and 1 base at J, with 11 bases between. This CDR3 region has 15 residues. Variable domain in full (rest from reference TRBV7-9 and TRBJ1-1): DTGVSQNPRHKITKRGQNVTFRCDPISEHNRLYWYRQTLGQGPEFLTYFQNEAQLEKSRLLSDRFSAERPKGSFSTLEIQRTEQGDSAMYLCASSLIVVENTEAFFGQGTRLTVV.